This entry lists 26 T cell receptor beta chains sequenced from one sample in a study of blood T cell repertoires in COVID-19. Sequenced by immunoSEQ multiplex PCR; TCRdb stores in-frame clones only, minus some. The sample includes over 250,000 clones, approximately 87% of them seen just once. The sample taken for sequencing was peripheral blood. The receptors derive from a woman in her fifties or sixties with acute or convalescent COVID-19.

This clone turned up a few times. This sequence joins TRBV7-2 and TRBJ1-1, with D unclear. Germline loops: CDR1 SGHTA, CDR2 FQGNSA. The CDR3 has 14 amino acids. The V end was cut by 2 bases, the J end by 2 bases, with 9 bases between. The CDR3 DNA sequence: TGTGCCAGCAGCTTATTGGCAGTAAACACTGAAGCTTTCTTT. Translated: CASSLLAVNTEAFF.

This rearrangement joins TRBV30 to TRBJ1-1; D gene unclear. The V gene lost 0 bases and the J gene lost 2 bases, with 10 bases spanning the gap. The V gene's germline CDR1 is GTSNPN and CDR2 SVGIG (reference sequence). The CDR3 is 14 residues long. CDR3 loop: CAWSVYRINTEAFF. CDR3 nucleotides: TGTGCCTGGAGTGTGTACAGAATCAACACTGAAGCTTTCTTT.

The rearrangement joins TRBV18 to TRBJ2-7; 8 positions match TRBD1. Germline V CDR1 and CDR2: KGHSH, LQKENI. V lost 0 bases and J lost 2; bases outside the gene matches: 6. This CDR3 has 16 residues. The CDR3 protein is CASSPPQGARPYEQYF. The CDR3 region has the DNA TGTGCCAGCTCACCACCCCAGGGGGCTAGACCCTACGAGCAGTACTTC.

The DNA of the CDR3 is TGCACCAGCAGCCCACCCCCCGGACTAGTGGCAGATACGCAGTATTTT. Translating gives CTSSPPPGLVADTQYF. The V and J genes are TRBV1 and TRBJ2-3; TRBD2, as called in the table, went unchecked against the DNA. TRBV1 represents a pseudogene. This CDR3 region has 16 residues.

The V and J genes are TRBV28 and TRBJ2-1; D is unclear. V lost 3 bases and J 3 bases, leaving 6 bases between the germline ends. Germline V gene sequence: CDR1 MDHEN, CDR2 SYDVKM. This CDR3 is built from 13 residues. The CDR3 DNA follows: TGTGCCAGCAGTTTTCACGGCTACAATGAGCAGTTCTTC. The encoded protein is CASSFHGYNEQFF.

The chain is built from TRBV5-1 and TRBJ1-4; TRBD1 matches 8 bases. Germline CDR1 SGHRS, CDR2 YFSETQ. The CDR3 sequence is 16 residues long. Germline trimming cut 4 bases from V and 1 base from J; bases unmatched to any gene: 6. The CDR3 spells CASSPRQGRTNEKLFF. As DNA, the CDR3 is TGCGCCAGCAGCCCCCGACAGGGGCGAACTAATGAAAAACTGTTTTTT.

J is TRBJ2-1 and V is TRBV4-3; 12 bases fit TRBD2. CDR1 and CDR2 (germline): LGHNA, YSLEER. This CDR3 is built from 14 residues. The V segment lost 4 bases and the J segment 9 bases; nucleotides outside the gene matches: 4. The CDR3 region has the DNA TGCGCCAGCAGCCCCGGACTAGCGGGACGTGAGCAGTTCTTC. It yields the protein CASSPGLAGREQFF.

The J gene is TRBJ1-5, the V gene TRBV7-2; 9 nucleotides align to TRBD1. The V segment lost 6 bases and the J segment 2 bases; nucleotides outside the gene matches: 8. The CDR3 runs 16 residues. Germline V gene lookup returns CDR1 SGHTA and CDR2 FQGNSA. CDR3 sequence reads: CASRPTGGRGNQPQHF. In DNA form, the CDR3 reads TGTGCCAGCAGACCTACAGGGGGCAGGGGCAATCAGCCCCAGCATTTT.

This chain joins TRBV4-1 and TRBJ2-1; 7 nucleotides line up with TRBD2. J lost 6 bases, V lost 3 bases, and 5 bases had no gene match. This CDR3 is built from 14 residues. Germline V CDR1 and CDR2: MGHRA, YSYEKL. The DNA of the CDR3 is TGCGCCAGCAGCCAGTGGGAGGGTTCCAATGAGCAGTTCTTC. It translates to CASSQWEGSNEQFF.

The chain's CDR3 is CASSATGPGGSGANVLTF. CDR3 bases: TGTGCCAGCTCAGCAACGGGACCCGGGGGATCTGGGGCCAACGTCCTGACTTTC. This rearrangement joins TRBV18 to TRBJ2-6; D may be TRBD2 (6 bases). Trimming pared 5 bases from V and 1 base from J, leaving 18 bases between. Germline-derived CDR1 and CDR2 are KGHSH and LQKENI. The CDR3 has 18 amino acids.

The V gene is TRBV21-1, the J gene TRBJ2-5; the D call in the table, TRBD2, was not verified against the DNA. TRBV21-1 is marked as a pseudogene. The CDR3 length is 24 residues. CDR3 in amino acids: CASSKGVRRGGRKRPEWAQETQYF. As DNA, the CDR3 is TGTGCCAGCAGCAAAGGGGTTCGAAGGGGCGGGAGAAAGAGGCCTGAGTGGGCCCAAGAGACCCAGTACTTC.

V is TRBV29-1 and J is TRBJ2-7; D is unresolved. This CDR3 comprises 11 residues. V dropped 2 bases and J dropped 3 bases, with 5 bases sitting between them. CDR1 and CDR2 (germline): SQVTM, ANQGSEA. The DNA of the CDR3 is TGCAGCGTTGAATATCTCTACGAGCAGTACTTC. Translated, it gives CSVEYLYEQYF.

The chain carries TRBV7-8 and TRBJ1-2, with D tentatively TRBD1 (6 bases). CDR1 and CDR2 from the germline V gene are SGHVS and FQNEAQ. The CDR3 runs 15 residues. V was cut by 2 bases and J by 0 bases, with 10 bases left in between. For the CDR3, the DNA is TGTGCCAGCAGCTTACGGACAGCCGCTAACTATGGCTACACCTTC. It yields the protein CASSLRTAANYGYTF. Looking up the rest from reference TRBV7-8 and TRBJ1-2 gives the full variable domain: GAGVSQSPRYKVAKRGQDVALRCDPISGHVSLFWYQQALGQGPEFLTYFQNEAQLDKSGLPSDRFFAERPEGSVSTLKIQRTQQEDSAVYLCASSLRTAANYGYTFGSGTRLTVV.

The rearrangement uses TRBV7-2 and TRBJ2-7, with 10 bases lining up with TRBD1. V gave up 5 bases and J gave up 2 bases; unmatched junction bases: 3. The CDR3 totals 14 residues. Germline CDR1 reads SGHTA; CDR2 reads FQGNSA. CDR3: CASSPDRGPYEQYF. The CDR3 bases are TGTGCCAGCAGCCCTGACAGGGGGCCCTACGAGCAGTACTTC.

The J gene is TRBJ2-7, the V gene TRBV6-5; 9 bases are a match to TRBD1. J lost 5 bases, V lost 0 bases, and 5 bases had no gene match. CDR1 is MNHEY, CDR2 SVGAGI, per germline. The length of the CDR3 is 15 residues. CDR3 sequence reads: CASSYSGTGSDEQYF. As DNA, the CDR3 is TGTGCCAGCAGTTACTCTGGGACAGGGTCCGACGAGCAGTACTTC.

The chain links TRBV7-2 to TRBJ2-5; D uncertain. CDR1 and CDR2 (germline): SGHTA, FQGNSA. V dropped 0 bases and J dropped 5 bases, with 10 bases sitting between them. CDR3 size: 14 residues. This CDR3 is CASSLASRSETQYF. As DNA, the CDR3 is TGTGCCAGCAGCTTAGCTTCCAGATCCGAGACCCAGTACTTC.

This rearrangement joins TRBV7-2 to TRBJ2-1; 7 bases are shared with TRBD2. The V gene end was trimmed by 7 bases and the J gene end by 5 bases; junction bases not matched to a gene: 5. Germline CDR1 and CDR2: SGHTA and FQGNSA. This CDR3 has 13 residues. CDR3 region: CASKGRVHNEQFF. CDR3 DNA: TGTGCCAGCAAGGGGAGGGTCCACAATGAGCAGTTCTTC.

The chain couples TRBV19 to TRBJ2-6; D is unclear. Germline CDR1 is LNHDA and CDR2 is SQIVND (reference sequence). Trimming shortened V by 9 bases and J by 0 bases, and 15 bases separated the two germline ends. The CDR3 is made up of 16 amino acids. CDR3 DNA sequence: TGTGCCAGCAATCAGAAGAGGAACTCTGGGGCCAACGTCCTGACTTTC. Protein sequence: CASNQKRNSGANVLTF.

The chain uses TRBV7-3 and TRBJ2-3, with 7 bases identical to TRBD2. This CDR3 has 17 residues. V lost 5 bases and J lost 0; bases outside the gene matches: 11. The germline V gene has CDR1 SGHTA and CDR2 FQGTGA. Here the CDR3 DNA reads TGTGCCAGCAGCCCGATGGGTTGGCGGGGGAGCACAGATACGCAGTATTTT. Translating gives CASSPMGWRGSTDTQYF.

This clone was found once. The DNA of the CDR3 is TGTGCCAGCAGCAGGGGACAGGGGGCCTACGAGCAGTACTTC. Protein sequence: CASSRGQGAYEQYF. The chain combines TRBV7-2 with TRBJ2-7, with 11 bases aligning to TRBD1. CDR1 SGHTA and CDR2 FQGNSA come from the germline V gene. V shed 5 bases, J shed 2 bases, and the junction held 2 bases outside the gene matches. This CDR3 region has 14 residues. Based on the CDR3 plus reference TRBV7-2 and TRBJ2-7, the full variable domain is GAGVSQSPSNKVTEKGKDVELRCDPISGHTALYWYRQSLGQGLEFLIYFQGNSAPDKSGLPSDRFSAERTGGSVSTLTIQRTQQEDSAVYLCASSRGQGAYEQYFGPGTRLTVT.

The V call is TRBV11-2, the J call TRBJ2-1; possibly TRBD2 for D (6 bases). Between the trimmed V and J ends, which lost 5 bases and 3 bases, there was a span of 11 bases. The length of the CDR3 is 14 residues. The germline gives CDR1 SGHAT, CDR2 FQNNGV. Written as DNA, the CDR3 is TGTGCCAGCAGCGCCCGGAGGGGCTACAATGAGCAGTTCTTC. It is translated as CASSARRGYNEQFF.

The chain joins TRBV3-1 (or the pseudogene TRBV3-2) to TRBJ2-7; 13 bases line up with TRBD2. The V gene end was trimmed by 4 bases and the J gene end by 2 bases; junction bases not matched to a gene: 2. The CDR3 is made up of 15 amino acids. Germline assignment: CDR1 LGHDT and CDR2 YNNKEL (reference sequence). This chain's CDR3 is CASSPGLAGAYEQYF. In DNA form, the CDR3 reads TGTGCCAGCAGCCCTGGACTAGCGGGAGCCTACGAGCAGTACTTC.

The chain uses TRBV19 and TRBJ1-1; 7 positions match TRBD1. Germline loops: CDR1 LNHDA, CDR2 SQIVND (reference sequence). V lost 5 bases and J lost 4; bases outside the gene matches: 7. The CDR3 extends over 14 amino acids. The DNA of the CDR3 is TGTGCCAGTAGTCCTACGGGACAGCCCACTGAAGCTTTCTTT. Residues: CASSPTGQPTEAFF.

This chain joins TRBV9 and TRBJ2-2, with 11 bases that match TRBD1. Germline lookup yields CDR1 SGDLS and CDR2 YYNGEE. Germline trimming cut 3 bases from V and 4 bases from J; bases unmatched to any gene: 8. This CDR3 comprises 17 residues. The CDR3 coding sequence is TGTGCCAGCAGCGCCGGGACAGGGGGGAGGGTCACCGGGGAGCTGTTTTTT. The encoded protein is CASSAGTGGRVTGELFF.

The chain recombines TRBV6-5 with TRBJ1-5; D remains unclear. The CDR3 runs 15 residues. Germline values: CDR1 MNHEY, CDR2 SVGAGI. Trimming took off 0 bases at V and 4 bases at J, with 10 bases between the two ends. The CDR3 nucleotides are TGTGCCAGCAGTTACTCGGGCCAACTTAATCAGCCCCAGCATTTT. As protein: CASSYSGQLNQPQHF.

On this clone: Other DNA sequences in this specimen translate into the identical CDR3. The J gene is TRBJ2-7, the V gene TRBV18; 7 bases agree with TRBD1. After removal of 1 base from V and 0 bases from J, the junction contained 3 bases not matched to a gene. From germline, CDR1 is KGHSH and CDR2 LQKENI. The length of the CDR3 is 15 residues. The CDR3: CASSPRQGSSYEQYF. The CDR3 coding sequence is TGTGCCAGCTCACCACGACAGGGTTCCTCCTACGAGCAGTACTTC.